The sequence of this TCR beta chain was determined in a study of blood T cell repertoires in COVID-19. Overall study: Spain, Italy and the United States supplied samples that represented acute and convalescent COVID-19. Nucleic acid was either cDNA or gDNA, and it came from T cells, B-cell-depleted T cells, or PBMCs.

Original handling: Amplifying reference gene primers gave estimates of nucleated cell counts. Libraries were prepared by immunoSEQ multiplex PCR; TCRdb keeps only in-frame clonotypes and omits some of them. V and J calls and clone size are given by that table; D and trimming were obtained from the DNA. Seen here are over 200,000 clones, 75% to 90% observed once, and the top ten hold around 4.7%. CDR3 length equals 15 residues. The V gene end was trimmed by 0 bases and the J gene end by 6 bases; junction bases not matched to a gene: 7. CDR1 is SGDLS and CDR2 is YYNGEE in the germline V gene. The clonotype originates from a human donor in a cohort sampled during active COVID-19. This chain joins TRBV9 and TRBJ2-7; 9 bases fit TRBD1. The specimen was peripheral blood. CDR3 sequence: CASSVDGTGKGEQYF. The CDR3 DNA sequence: TGTGCCAGCAGCGTAGACGGGACAGGGAAGGGCGAGCAGTACTTC.